The rows below give T cell receptor beta chains drawn from one sample of a study of beta chain features in type 1 diabetes. TCRdb keeps only in-frame clones here, not all; method: immunoSEQ multiplex PCR. The sample includes hundreds of thousands of clones, 12% to 15% seen only once; the top ten take approximately 6.7%. Sequenced: central memory CD4+ T cells from blood. The source is a man under 40 in good health. The CDR3 runs from the conserved cysteine through the conserved F or W. The D gene is left open where the match is weak. Part of the rows lack a size; the others show once, few, many or a class for expanded clones.

size	V	J	D	CDR3	DNA
few	TRBV30	TRBJ1-2	TRBD1	CAWRGTGLDGYTF	TGTGCCTGGAGGGGGACAGGACTCGACGGCTACACCTTC
few	TRBV6-5	TRBJ2-2	-	CASRKGRSTGELFF	TGTGCCAGCAGAAAGGGGCGATCCACCGGGGAGCTGTTTTTT
few	TRBV19	TRBJ2-5	-	CASSQGETQYF	TGTGCCAGTAGTCAGGGAGAGACCCAGTACTTC
many	TRBV2	TRBJ2-5	-	CASTGSQETQYF	TGTGCCTCCACGGGGTCCCAAGAGACCCAGTACTTC
-	TRBV5-5	TRBJ1-5	-	CASSLEPNQPQHF	TGTGCCAGCAGCTTGGAACCCAATCAGCCCCAGCATTTT
-	TRBV5-1	TRBJ1-1	-	CASSLEADTEAFF	TGCGCCAGCAGCTTGGAGGCCGACACTGAAGCTTTCTTT
few	TRBV6-6	TRBJ2-1	-	CASSYSRVYNEQFF	TGTGCCAGCAGTTACTCCAGGGTCTACAATGAGCAGTTCTTC
few	TRBV27	TRBJ1-5	TRBD1	CASSNQGGNQPQHF	TGTGCCAGCAGCAACCAGGGGGGCAATCAGCCCCAGCATTTT
few	TRBV29-1	TRBJ1-4	-	CSVSGAGGNLEKLFF	TGCAGCGTTTCGGGAGCTGGGGGTAATTTGGAAAAACTGTTTTTT
-	TRBV2	TRBJ2-5	-	CASLQGMGETQYF	TGTGCCAGCCTTCAGGGGATGGGGGAGACCCAGTACTTC
few	TRBV7-2	TRBJ1-2	-	CASREGYYGYTF	TGTGCCAGCAGGGAGGGTTACTATGGCTACACCTTC
-	TRBV27	TRBJ2-6	-	CASSLERAGANVLTF	TGTGCCAGCAGTTTAGAGAGGGCTGGGGCCAACGTCCTGACTTTC
-	TRBV28	TRBJ2-2	-	CASRTGNTGELFF	TGTGCCAGCAGGACGGGGAACACCGGGGAGCTGTTTTTT
few	TRBV9	TRBJ1-3	-	CASSLPGPRGNTIYF	TGTGCCAGCAGCCTACCGGGCCCCCGGGGTAACACCATATATTTT
-	TRBV7-2	TRBJ2-7	-	CASSLGRAASEQYF	TGTGCCAGCAGCTTAGGGAGGGCGGCGAGCGAGCAGTACTTC
-	TRBV6-5	TRBJ2-3	-	CASQGPDTQYF	TGTGCCAGTCAGGGTCCAGATACGCAGTATTTT
many	TRBV7-2	TRBJ2-2	-	CASSLIVNTGELFF	TGTGCCAGCAGCTTGATCGTGAACACCGGGGAGCTGTTTTTT
-	TRBV2	TRBJ1-4	-	CASSGGGAGEKLFF	TGTGCCAGCAGTGGAGGAGGGGCCGGAGAAAAACTGTTTTTT
-	TRBV5-1	TRBJ2-3	-	CASSLLEKRTDTQYF	TGCGCCAGCAGCTTGCTGGAAAAGAGGACAGATACGCAGTATTTT
-	TRBV28	TRBJ2-2	-	CASSLGGGTGELFF	TGTGCCAGCAGTTTAGGAGGGGGCACCGGGGAGCTGTTTTTT
-	TRBV14	TRBJ2-1	-	CASSIRNTYNEQFF	TGTGCCAGCAGCATTCGGAATACATACAATGAGCAGTTCTTC
many	TRBV14	TRBJ1-1	-	CATSRGEDTEAFF	TGTGCCACCTCGAGGGGGGAGGACACTGAAGCTTTCTTT
-	TRBV28	TRBJ2-5	-	CASLRTPETQYF	TGTGCCAGCCTCCGGACCCCAGAGACCCAGTACTTC
-	TRBV28	TRBJ1-5	-	CASLDNVSNQPQHF	TGTGCCAGCCTCGATAACGTGAGCAATCAGCCCCAGCATTTT
-	TRBV5-4	TRBJ2-3	-	CASSLDSTDTQYF	TGTGCCAGCAGCTTGGACAGCACAGATACGCAGTATTTT
-	TRBV14	TRBJ2-1	-	CASSQALVNEQFF	TGTGCCAGCAGCCAAGCCCTAGTAAATGAGCAGTTCTTC
-	TRBV11-2	TRBJ2-2	-	CASSFGLMVNTGELFF	TGTGCCAGCAGCTTCGGGTTAATGGTGAACACCGGGGAGCTGTTTTTT
-	TRBV6-5	TRBJ1-3	-	CASSYTADGFRNTIYF	TGTGCCAGCAGTTACACGGCCGATGGCTTTCGGAACACCATATATTTT